The following is a T cell receptor beta chain sequence with its context. No antigen is known for it. Next came a second PCR, run for about 6 to 12 cycles, which used a sample-barcoded 5' primer along with a J-beta primer mix. TCRdb fed the 5' RACE reads into MiXCR, producing one record per CDR3 protein. The sample carries hundreds of thousands of distinct CDR3 sequences, 58% recorded once. The data are from a study of blood T cells in healthy people across ages. General study findings and limits: Long-lived donors exceeded aged donors in naive CD4+ cells and diversity. Per million T cells, TCR beta diversity dropped roughly linearly as age increased. Bulk PBMC profiling left naive and antigen-experienced comparisons inconclusive.

The CDR3 length is 17 residues. Per the germline V gene, CDR1 is DFQATT and CDR2 is SNEGSKA (reference sequence). Extractions gave at least 5.5 micrograms of total RNA per sample. The TCR comes from a young man in good health. The sequencing sample was made of blood. The chain is built from TRBV20-1 and TRBJ2-7; 9 bases fit TRBD1. TRBJ2-5 matches the DNA end more closely, so the J call is doubtful. The CDR3 sequence is CSARESTGTGKEKTQYF. CDR3 sequence (DNA): TGCAGTGCTAGAGAAAGCACCGGGACAGGGAAAGAGAAGACCCAGTACTTC.